The rows below give T cell receptor beta chains drawn from one sample of a study of shared clonotypes between healthy human individuals. Clones were read by immunoSEQ multiplex PCR, and TCRdb kept only the in-frame ones, dropping some. The table lists some 1,600,000 clones, around 98% of them singletons. The material sequenced was naive CD4+ T cells sorted from blood. These receptors were obtained from a man aged 25 to 45 in good health. The CDR3 runs from the conserved cysteine through the conserved F or W. D genes are given only for firm matches. The listing skips clone size in some rows; elsewhere it reads once, few, many or a size class.

abundance: -; d_gene: -; j_gene: TRBJ1-2; v_gene: TRBV15; CDR3aa: CATSRDRGDYGYTF; CDR3nt: TGTGCCACCAGCAGAGATAGGGGGGACTATGGCTACACCTTC
abundance: once; d_gene: TRBD1; j_gene: TRBJ2-3; v_gene: TRBV7-9; CDR3aa: CASSLVTGGYTDTQYF; CDR3nt: TGTGCCAGCAGCTTAGTGACAGGGGGGTACACAGATACGCAGTATTTT
abundance: -; d_gene: TRBD1; j_gene: TRBJ1-1; v_gene: TRBV5-1; CDR3aa: CASSLVGGATEAFF; CDR3nt: TGCGCCAGCAGCTTGGTAGGGGGCGCCACTGAAGCTTTCTTT
abundance: once; d_gene: TRBD1; j_gene: TRBJ2-3; v_gene: TRBV27; CDR3aa: CATHFGQGLTDTQYF; CDR3nt: TGTGCCACCCACTTTGGACAGGGTCTTACCGATACGCAGTATTTT
abundance: -; d_gene: -; j_gene: TRBJ2-3; v_gene: TRBV6-5; CDR3aa: CASRAGTDTQYF; CDR3nt: TGTGCCAGCCGGGCTGGCACAGATACGCAGTATTTT
abundance: -; d_gene: -; j_gene: TRBJ2-3; v_gene: TRBV5-1; CDR3aa: CASSPGGGGYTDTQYF; CDR3nt: TGCGCCAGCAGCCCTGGGGGTGGCGGTTACACAGATACGCAGTATTTT
abundance: -; d_gene: TRBD1; j_gene: TRBJ2-7; v_gene: TRBV5-1; CDR3aa: CASSLGGQGNEQYF; CDR3nt: TGCGCCAGCAGCTTGGGGGGACAGGGTAACGAGCAGTACTTC
abundance: -; d_gene: -; j_gene: TRBJ2-1; v_gene: TRBV5-4; CDR3aa: CASSYGTESLQQFF; CDR3nt: TGTGCCAGCAGCTACGGGACCGAGAGCCTCCAGCAGTTCTTC
abundance: -; d_gene: -; j_gene: TRBJ2-1; v_gene: TRBV19; CDR3aa: CASSIADYNEQFF; CDR3nt: TGTGCCAGTAGTATAGCGGACTACAATGAGCAGTTCTTC
abundance: -; d_gene: -; j_gene: TRBJ2-2; v_gene: TRBV5-4; CDR3aa: CASSFFLGELFF; CDR3nt: TGTGCCAGCAGCTTTTTTCTCGGGGAGCTGTTTTTT
abundance: -; d_gene: TRBD1; j_gene: TRBJ1-4; v_gene: TRBV5-5; CDR3aa: CASSVETGNNEKLFF; CDR3nt: TGTGCCAGCAGCGTTGAGACAGGGAATAATGAAAAACTGTTTTTT
abundance: -; d_gene: -; j_gene: TRBJ2-3; v_gene: TRBV27; CDR3aa: CASSPPGGPSTDTQYF; CDR3nt: TGTGCCAGCAGTCCCCCCGGAGGGCCTAGCACAGATACGCAGTATTTT
abundance: -; d_gene: TRBD1; j_gene: TRBJ2-1; v_gene: TRBV28; CDR3aa: CASRTGQGAYNEQFF; CDR3nt: TGTGCCAGCAGAACCGGACAGGGGGCCTACAATGAGCAGTTCTTC
abundance: -; d_gene: TRBD2; j_gene: TRBJ2-5; v_gene: TRBV28; CDR3aa: CASSFRLAGGETQYF; CDR3nt: TGTGCCAGCAGTTTCCGACTAGCGGGTGGGGAGACCCAGTACTTC
abundance: -; d_gene: TRBD2; j_gene: TRBJ2-3; v_gene: TRBV10-3; CDR3aa: CAISRGLAGVVNTQYF; CDR3nt: TGTGCCATCAGTCGTGGACTAGCGGGAGTGGTTAATACGCAGTATTTT
abundance: once; d_gene: TRBD2; j_gene: TRBJ2-3; v_gene: TRBV18; CDR3aa: CASSPYRTSESTDTQYF; CDR3nt: TGTGCCAGCTCACCTTACAGGACTAGCGAGAGCACAGATACGCAGTATTTT
abundance: -; d_gene: -; j_gene: TRBJ1-1; v_gene: TRBV10-3; CDR3aa: CAISGSDTNTEAFF; CDR3nt: TGTGCCATCAGTGGATCGGACACGAACACTGAAGCTTTCTTT
abundance: -; d_gene: -; j_gene: TRBJ1-1; v_gene: TRBV6-6; CDR3aa: CAVKRGGENTEAFF; CDR3nt: TGTGCCGTAAAAAGGGGGGGCGAGAACACTGAAGCTTTCTTT
abundance: -; d_gene: TRBD2; j_gene: TRBJ2-3; v_gene: TRBV28; CDR3aa: CASQGTSGGLDTQYF; CDR3nt: TGTGCCAGCCAGGGGACTAGCGGAGGTCTAGATACGCAGTATTTT
abundance: -; d_gene: TRBD1; j_gene: TRBJ2-7; v_gene: TRBV18; CDR3aa: CASSPTGQGYEQYF; CDR3nt: TGTGCCAGCTCACCAACGGGACAGGGCTACGAGCAGTACTTC
abundance: -; d_gene: -; j_gene: TRBJ2-1; v_gene: TRBV28; CDR3aa: CASGQHYNEQFF; CDR3nt: TGTGCCAGCGGTCAGCACTACAATGAGCAGTTCTTC
abundance: -; d_gene: TRBD2; j_gene: TRBJ2-1; v_gene: TRBV7-2; CDR3aa: CASSPYGLANEQFF; CDR3nt: TGTGCCAGCAGTCCCTACGGACTAGCAAATGAGCAGTTCTTC
abundance: -; d_gene: TRBD2; j_gene: TRBJ2-2; v_gene: TRBV27; CDR3aa: CASSTPSGTNTGELFF; CDR3nt: TGTGCCAGCAGTACCCCTAGCGGGACGAACACCGGGGAGCTGTTTTTT
abundance: -; d_gene: TRBD2; j_gene: TRBJ2-3; v_gene: TRBV6-6; CDR3aa: CASSSRTSGKTDTQYF; CDR3nt: TGTGCCAGCAGTTCCCGAACTAGCGGGAAAACAGATACGCAGTATTTT
abundance: -; d_gene: -; j_gene: TRBJ2-5; v_gene: TRBV12-5; CDR3aa: CASAIEGRQTQYF; CDR3nt: TGTGCTAGTGCCATTGAGGGCCGCCAGACCCAGTACTTC
abundance: -; d_gene: TRBD2; j_gene: TRBJ2-2; v_gene: TRBV5-1; CDR3aa: CASSLAGTGELFF; CDR3nt: TGCGCCAGCAGCCTAGCGGGAACCGGGGAGCTGTTTTTT
abundance: -; d_gene: -; j_gene: TRBJ2-1; v_gene: TRBV7-8; CDR3aa: CASSHGRQAGPHTSSYNEQFF; CDR3nt: TGTGCCAGCAGCCACGGGCGGCAGGCCGGACCACACACGAGCTCCTACAATGAGCAGTTCTTC
abundance: -; d_gene: TRBD1; j_gene: TRBJ2-1; v_gene: TRBV2; CDR3aa: CAYYTAGGTYNEQFF; CDR3nt: TGTGCCTACTATACGGCAGGGGGAACCTACAATGAGCAGTTCTTC
abundance: -; d_gene: -; j_gene: TRBJ1-1; v_gene: TRBV9; CDR3aa: CASSVSGGSEAFF; CDR3nt: TGTGCCAGCAGCGTATCCGGGGGCAGTGAAGCTTTCTTT
abundance: -; d_gene: -; j_gene: TRBJ2-7; v_gene: TRBV28; CDR3aa: CASSFRLYEQYF; CDR3nt: TGTGCCAGCAGTTTTCGTTTGTACGAGCAGTACTTC
abundance: -; d_gene: TRBD2; j_gene: TRBJ2-1; v_gene: TRBV7-9; CDR3aa: CASSALTSGTYNEQFF; CDR3nt: TGTGCCAGCAGCGCCCTTACTAGCGGGACATACAATGAGCAGTTCTTC
abundance: -; d_gene: TRBD1; j_gene: TRBJ1-1; v_gene: TRBV6-5; CDR3aa: CASDRGAGYGEAFF; CDR3nt: TGTGCCAGTGACAGGGGGGCGGGTTATGGTGAAGCTTTCTTT
abundance: -; d_gene: -; j_gene: TRBJ2-3; v_gene: TRBV13; CDR3aa: CASSTPREGADTQYF; CDR3nt: TGTGCCAGCAGCACGCCCAGGGAAGGGGCAGATACGCAGTATTTT